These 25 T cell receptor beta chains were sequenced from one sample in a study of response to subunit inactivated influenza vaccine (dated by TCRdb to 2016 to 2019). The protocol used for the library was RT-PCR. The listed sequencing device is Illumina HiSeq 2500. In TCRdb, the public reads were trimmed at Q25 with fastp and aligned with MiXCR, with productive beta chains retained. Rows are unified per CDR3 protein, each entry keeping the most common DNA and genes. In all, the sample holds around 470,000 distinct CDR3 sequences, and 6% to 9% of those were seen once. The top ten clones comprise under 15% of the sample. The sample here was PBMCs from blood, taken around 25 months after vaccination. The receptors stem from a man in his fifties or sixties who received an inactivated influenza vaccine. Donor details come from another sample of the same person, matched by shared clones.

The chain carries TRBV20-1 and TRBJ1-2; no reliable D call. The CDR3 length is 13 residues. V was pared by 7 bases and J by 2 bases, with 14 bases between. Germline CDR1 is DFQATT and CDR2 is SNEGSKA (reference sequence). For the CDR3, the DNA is TGCAGTGTATTATTTATGGGGAACTATGGCTACACCTTC. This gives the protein CSVLFMGNYGYTF.

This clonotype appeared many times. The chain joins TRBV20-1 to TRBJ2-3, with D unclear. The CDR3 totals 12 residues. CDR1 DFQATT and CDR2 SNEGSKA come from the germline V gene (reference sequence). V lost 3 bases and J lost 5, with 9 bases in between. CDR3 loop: CSASSRLDTQYF. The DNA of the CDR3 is TGCAGTGCTAGCTCCAGGCTAGATACGCAGTATTTT.

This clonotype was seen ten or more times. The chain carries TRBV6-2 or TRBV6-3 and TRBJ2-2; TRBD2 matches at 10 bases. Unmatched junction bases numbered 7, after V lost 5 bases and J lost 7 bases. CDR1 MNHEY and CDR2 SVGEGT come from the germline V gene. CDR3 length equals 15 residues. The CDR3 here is CASSVGTSAVGELFF. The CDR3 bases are TGTGCCAGCAGTGTTGGGACTAGCGCGGTCGGGGAGCTGTTTTTT.

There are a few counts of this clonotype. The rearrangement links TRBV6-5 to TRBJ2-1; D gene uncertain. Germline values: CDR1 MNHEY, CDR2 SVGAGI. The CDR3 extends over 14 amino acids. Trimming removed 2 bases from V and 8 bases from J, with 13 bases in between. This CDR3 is CASSYRADSHEQFF. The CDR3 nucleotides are TGTGCCAGCAGTTACAGGGCAGATAGCCATGAGCAGTTCTTC.

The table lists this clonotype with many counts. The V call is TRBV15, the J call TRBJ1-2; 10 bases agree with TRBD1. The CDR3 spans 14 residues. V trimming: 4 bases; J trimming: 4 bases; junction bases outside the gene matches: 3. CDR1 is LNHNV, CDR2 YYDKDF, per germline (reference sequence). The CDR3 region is CATSTDRGGYGYTF. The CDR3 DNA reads TGTGCCACCAGCACGGACAGGGGGGGCTATGGCTACACCTTC.

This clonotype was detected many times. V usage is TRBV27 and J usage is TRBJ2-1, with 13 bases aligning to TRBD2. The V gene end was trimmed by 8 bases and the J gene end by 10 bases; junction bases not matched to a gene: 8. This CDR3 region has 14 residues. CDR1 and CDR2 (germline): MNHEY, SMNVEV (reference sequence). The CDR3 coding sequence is TGTGCCAGCTCGACTAGCGGGAGGCTGATAGAGCAGTTCTTC. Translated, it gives CASSTSGRLIEQFF.

The CDR3 DNA reads TGTGCCAGCAGTTACGGAGGTAACAGGCAGTTCTTC. Its translation is CASSYGGNRQFF. V usage is TRBV6-2 or TRBV6-3 and J usage is TRBJ2-1; D possibly corresponds to TRBD2 (5 bases). Trimming stripped 2 bases from V and 12 bases from J, with 11 bases between. The CDR3 length is 12 residues. Germline values: CDR1 MNHEY, CDR2 SVGEGT.

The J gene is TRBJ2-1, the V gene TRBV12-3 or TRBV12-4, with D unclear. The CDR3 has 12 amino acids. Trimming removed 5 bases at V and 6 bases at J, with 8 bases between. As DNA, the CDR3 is TGTGCCAGCAGTCCCACGGTCAATGAGCAGTTCTTC. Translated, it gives CASSPTVNEQFF.

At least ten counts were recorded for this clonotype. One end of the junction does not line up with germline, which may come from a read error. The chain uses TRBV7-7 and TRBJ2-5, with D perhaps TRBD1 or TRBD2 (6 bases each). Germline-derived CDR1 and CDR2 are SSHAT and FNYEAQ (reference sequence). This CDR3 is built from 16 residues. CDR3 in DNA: TGTGCTAGCAGCTTAGGGAGGACAGTTAGACAAGAGACCCAGTACTTC. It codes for CASSLGRTVRQETQYF. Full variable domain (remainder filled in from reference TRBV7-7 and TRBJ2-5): GAGVSQSPRYKVTKRGQDVTLRCDPISSHATLYWYQQALGQGPEFLTYFNYEAQPDKSGLPSDRFSAERPEGSISTLTIQRTEQRDSAMYRCASSLGRTVRQETQYFGPGTRLLVL.

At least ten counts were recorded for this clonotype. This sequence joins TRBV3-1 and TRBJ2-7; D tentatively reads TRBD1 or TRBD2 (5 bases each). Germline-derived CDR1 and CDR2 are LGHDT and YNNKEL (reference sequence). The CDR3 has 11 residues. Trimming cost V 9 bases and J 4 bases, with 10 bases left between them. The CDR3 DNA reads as TGTGCCAGTGGGACGGAGTACGAGCAGTACTTC. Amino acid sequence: CASGTEYEQYF.

The CDR3 is CAISENAGANVLTF. DNA for the CDR3: TGTGCCATCAGTGAAAACGCTGGGGCCAACGTCCTGACTTTC. V usage is TRBV10-3 and J usage is TRBJ2-6; no definite D call. Between the trimmed V and J ends, which lost 3 bases and 2 bases, there was a span of 5 bases. The length of the CDR3 is 14 residues. From germline, CDR1 is ENHRY and CDR2 SYGVKD.

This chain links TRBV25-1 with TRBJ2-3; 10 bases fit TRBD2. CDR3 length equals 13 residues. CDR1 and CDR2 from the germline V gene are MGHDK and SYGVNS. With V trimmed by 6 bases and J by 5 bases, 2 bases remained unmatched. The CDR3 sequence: CASRTSGVDTQYF. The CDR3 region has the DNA TGTGCCAGCAGAACTAGCGGGGTAGATACGCAGTATTTT.

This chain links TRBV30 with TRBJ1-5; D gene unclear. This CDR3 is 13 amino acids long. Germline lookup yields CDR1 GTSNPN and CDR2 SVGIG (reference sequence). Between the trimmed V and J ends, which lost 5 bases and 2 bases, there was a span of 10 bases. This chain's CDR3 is CAWSTRGNQPQHF. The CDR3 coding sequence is TGTGCCTGGTCCACCCGGGGCAATCAGCCCCAGCATTTT.

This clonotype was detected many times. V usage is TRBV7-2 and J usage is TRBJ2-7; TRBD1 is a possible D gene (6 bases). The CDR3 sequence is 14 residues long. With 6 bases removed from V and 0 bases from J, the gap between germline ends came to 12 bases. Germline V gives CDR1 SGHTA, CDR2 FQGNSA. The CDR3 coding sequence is TGTGCCAGCAGGTCCGGGACATACTCCTACGAGCAGTACTTC. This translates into CASRSGTYSYEQYF.

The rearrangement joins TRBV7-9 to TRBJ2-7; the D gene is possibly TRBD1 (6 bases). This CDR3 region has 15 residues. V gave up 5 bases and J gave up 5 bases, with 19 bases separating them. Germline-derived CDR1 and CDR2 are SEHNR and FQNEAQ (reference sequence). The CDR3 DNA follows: TGTGCCAGCAGCCGATGGGACAAACCCATCCACGAGCAGTACTTC. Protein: CASSRWDKPIHEQYF. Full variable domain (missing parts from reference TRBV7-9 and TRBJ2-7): DTGVSQNPRHKITKRGQNVTFRCDPISEHNRLYWYRQTLGQGPEFLTYFQNEAQLEKSRLLSDRFSAERPKGSFSTLEIQRTEQGDSAMYLCASSRWDKPIHEQYFGPGTRLTVT.

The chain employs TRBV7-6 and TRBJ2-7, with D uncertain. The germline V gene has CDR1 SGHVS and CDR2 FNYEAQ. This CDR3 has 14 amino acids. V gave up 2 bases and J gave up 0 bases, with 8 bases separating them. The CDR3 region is CASSLSEDSYEQYF. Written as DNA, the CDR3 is TGTGCCAGCAGCTTATCGGAAGACTCCTACGAGCAGTACTTC.

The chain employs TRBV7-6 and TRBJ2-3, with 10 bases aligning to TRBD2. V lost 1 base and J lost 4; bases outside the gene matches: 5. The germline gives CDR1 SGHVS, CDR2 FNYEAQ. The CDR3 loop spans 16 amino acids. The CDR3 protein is CASSLGQRGGADTQYF. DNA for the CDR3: TGTGCCAGCAGCTTAGGACAGCGGGGGGGCGCAGATACGCAGTATTTT.

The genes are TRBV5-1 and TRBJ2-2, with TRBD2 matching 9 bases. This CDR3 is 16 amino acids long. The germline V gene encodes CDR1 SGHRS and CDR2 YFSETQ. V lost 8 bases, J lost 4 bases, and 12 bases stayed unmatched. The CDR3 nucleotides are TGCGCCAGTCGCCCAGTGGGACTAGCAGTCACCGGGGAGCTGTTTTTT. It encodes CASRPVGLAVTGELFF.

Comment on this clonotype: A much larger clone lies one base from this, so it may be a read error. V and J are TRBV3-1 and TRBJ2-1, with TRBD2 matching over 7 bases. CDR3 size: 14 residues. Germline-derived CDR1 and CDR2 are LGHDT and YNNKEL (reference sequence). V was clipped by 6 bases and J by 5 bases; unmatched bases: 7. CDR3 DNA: TGTGCCAGCAGGGCGACGGCGGGGGACAATGAGCAGTTCTTC. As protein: CASRATAGDNEQFF.

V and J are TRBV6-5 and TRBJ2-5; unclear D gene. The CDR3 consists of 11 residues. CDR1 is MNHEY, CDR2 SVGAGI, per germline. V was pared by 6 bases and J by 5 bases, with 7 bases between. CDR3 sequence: CASRGIETQYF. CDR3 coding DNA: TGTGCCAGCAGAGGTATCGAGACCCAGTACTTC.

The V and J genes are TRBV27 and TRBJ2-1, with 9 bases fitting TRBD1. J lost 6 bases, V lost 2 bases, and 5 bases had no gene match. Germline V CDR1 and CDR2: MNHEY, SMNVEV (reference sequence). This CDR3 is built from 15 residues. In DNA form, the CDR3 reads TGTGCCAGCAGTTTAAGGGGGACAGGGTTCAATGAGCAGTTCTTC. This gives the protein CASSLRGTGFNEQFF.

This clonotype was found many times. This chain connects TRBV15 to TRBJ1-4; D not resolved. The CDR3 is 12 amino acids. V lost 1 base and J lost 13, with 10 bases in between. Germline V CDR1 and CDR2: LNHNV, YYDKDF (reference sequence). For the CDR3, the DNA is TGTGCCACCAGCAGAGTCAACAGCAGACTGTTTTTT. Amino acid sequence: CATSRVNSRLFF.

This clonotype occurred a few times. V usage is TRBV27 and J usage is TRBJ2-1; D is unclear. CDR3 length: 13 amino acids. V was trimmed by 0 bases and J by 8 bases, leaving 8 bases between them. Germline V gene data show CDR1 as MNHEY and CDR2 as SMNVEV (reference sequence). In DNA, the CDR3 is TGTGCCAGCAGTTTATCAAATATTTATGAGCAGTTCTTC. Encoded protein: CASSLSNIYEQFF.

The CDR3 region has the DNA TGTGCCAGCAGTCGGACGACAGGGCAATATGAGCAGTTCTTC. Protein product: CASSRTTGQYEQFF. This sequence joins TRBV25-1 and TRBJ2-1; 7 bases match TRBD1. From germline, CDR1 is MGHDK and CDR2 SYGVNS. The CDR3 contains 14 residues. V lost 5 bases to trimming and J lost 8 bases; unmatched junction nucleotides: 9.

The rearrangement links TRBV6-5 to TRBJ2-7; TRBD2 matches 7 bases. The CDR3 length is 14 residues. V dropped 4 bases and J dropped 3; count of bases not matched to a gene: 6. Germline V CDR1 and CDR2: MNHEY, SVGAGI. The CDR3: CASSLTGGGYEQYF. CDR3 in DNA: TGTGCCAGCAGTTTAACGGGAGGCGGCTACGAGCAGTACTTC.